A single sample gave rise to the 29 T cell receptor beta chains below, sequenced in a study of regulatory T cells in long-lasting Graves disease. The TCR beta library used iRepertoire HTBI primers with Arm-PCR amplification of CDR3. TCRdb fed the multiplex PCR reads into MiXCR, producing one record per CDR3 protein. The sample lists some 500,000 distinct CDR3 sequences, 15% to 20% occurring once. Time point described: newly diagnosed GD, antithyroid drugs for less than 3 months. There was RNA extracted from PBMCs, and the TCR library was made from it. This sample was shared with a second study, whose subject was T cells in Graves' hyperthyroidism and ophthalmopathy.

This specimen consisted of peripheral blood mononuclear cells (PBMCs), obtained at new diagnosis, from a patient treated with antithyroid drugs. The origin of the receptors is a woman aged 35-65 years with Graves disease.

This clonotype appeared many times. CDR3: CASSPLQASSGNTIYF. CDR3 in DNA: TGTGCCAGCTCACCATTACAGGCGAGCTCTGGAAACACCATATATTTT. The chain combines TRBV18 with TRBJ1-3; perhaps TRBD1 as D (5 bases). Germline loops: CDR1 KGHSH, CDR2 LQKENI. The CDR3 runs 16 residues. V was clipped by 2 bases and J by 0 bases, with 11 bases between them.

The sample holds many counts of this clonotype. The CDR3 region has the DNA TGTGCCAGCAGTGTTGGTACGCCGGGCACAGATACGCAGTATTTT. This translates into CASSVGTPGTDTQYF. The rearrangement joins TRBV6-1 to TRBJ2-3, with D unclear. V lost 4 bases, J lost 1 base, and 12 bases lay in between. The germline gives CDR1 MNHNS, CDR2 SASEGT. The CDR3 spans 15 residues.

This clonotype was detected ten times or more. As DNA, the CDR3 is TGTGCCAGCTCACTTGAAGGGTTAGCGCGTGGGGATGAGCAGTTCTTC. This encodes CASSLEGLARGDEQFF. The chain is built from TRBV18 and TRBJ2-1; perhaps TRBD2 as D (5 bases). CDR1 is KGHSH and CDR2 is LQKENI in the germline V gene. Trimming took 4 bases from V and 8 from J, leaving 21 bases between them. The CDR3 length is 16 residues.

The chain links TRBV24-1 to TRBJ1-1; 7 bases agree with TRBD1. The CDR3 is 16 amino acids. Unmatched junction bases numbered 9, after V lost 2 bases and J lost 4 bases. Germline V gene sequence: CDR1 KGHDR, CDR2 SFDVKD. The CDR3 is CATSDSTQGGGTEAFF. For the CDR3, the DNA is TGTGCCACCAGTGATTCAACTCAGGGGGGGGGCACTGAAGCTTTCTTT.

This clonotype was seen more than once but under ten times. At one of its ends the junction is not consistent with the germline gene, which may arise from a read error. The V call is TRBV2, the J call TRBJ2-2; 10 nucleotides line up with TRBD1. There are 15 residues in the CDR3. The germline CDR1 and CDR2 sequences are SNHLY and FYNNEI. The CDR3, as DNA: TGTGCCAGCGGAGACAGGGGGCCGAACACCGGGGAGCTGCTTTTT. It codes for CASGDRGPNTGELLF.

The chain carries TRBV5-6 and TRBJ2-2; D may match TRBD1 or TRBD2 (5 bases each). Per the germline V gene, CDR1 is SGHDT and CDR2 is YYEEEE. This CDR3 spans 15 amino acids. Between the trimmed V and J ends, which lost 1 base and 4 bases, there was a span of 11 bases. Written as DNA, the CDR3 is TGTGCCAGCAGCTTGCTCAGGGACCCCACCGGGGAGCTGTTTTTT. Protein sequence: CASSLLRDPTGELFF.

In this sample, this clonotype turned up a few times. V and J are TRBV10-3 and TRBJ1-2, with a weak D call TRBD1 (5 bases). Germline V lookup: CDR1 ENHRY, CDR2 SYGVKD. V lost 4 bases and J lost 1, with 13 bases in between. The CDR3 has 15 amino acids. CDR3 DNA: TGTGCCATCAGTGCCGTGGGGGGGTATAACTATGGCTACACCTTC. Its translation: CAISAVGGYNYGYTF.

The V call is TRBV28, the J call TRBJ2-7, with a possible D match to TRBD1 (6 bases). V was pared by 4 bases and J by 2 bases, with 12 bases between. The CDR3 runs to 14 residues. CDR1 and CDR2 from the germline V gene are MDHEN and SYDVKM. Here the CDR3 reads CASSYIPGAYEQYF. Written as DNA, the CDR3 is TGTGCCAGCAGTTATATCCCAGGGGCCTACGAGCAGTACTTC.

A remark on this clonotype: Given a much more abundant clone one base away, this may be a read error. V and J are TRBV20-1 and TRBJ2-1; D is unclear. The closer fit of TRBJ2-7 to the DNA end suggests the J call may be wrong. The CDR3 totals 11 residues. Germline V gene data show CDR1 as DFQATT and CDR2 as SNEGSKA (reference sequence). CDR3 in DNA: TGCAGTGCTAGGAGATACAATGAGCAGTACTTC. Amino acids: CSARRYNEQYF.

This clonotype was seen at least ten times. This CDR3 reads CASSLEAGRGFTDTQYF. In DNA form, the CDR3 reads TGTGCCAGCAGCTTAGAGGCGGGTCGGGGCTTCACAGATACGCAGTATTTT. J is TRBJ2-3 and V is TRBV7-9; D could derive from TRBD1 or TRBD2 (5 bases each). CDR1 and CDR2 (germline): SEHNR, FQNEAQ (reference sequence). The germline V and J ends were trimmed by 1 base and 2 bases, with 16 bases remaining between them. CDR3 length: 17 residues.

This clonotype was found many times. The chain couples TRBV15 to TRBJ1-4; 7 nucleotides line up with TRBD1. CDR3 length equals 14 residues. Losses at the gene ends were 7 bases for V and 2 bases for J; bases not matched to a gene: 4. Germline CDR1 reads LNHNV; CDR2 reads YYDKDF (reference sequence). The CDR3 DNA reads TGTGCCACCACAGGGGGTAGCACTAATGAAAAACTGTTTTTT. It yields the protein CATTGGSTNEKLFF.

This clonotype was observed a few times. The chain recombines TRBV20-1 with TRBJ2-3; 7 bases match TRBD2. This CDR3 region has 13 residues. The trim removed 4 bases at V and 2 bases at J, leaving 3 bases unmatched. Germline V CDR1 and CDR2: DFQATT, SNEGSKA (reference sequence). The chain's CDR3 is CSAMTSPTDTQYF. The CDR3 DNA reads TGCAGTGCTATGACTAGCCCCACAGATACGCAGTATTTT.

This clonotype was counted many times. This chain joins TRBV28 and TRBJ2-7; TRBD1 or TRBD2 may be the D gene (5 bases each). The V gene lost 7 bases and the J gene lost 3 bases, with 16 bases spanning the gap. Germline V gene sequence: CDR1 MDHEN, CDR2 SYDVKM. The CDR3 covers 14 residues. The CDR3 here is CASKYSGTDYEQYF. The DNA of the CDR3 is TGTGCCAGCAAGTACTCCGGGACGGACTACGAGCAGTACTTC.

CDR3 protein: CASSHEMHEKLFF. The CDR3 nucleotides read TGTGCCAGCAGCCACGAAATGCATGAAAAACTGTTTTTT. The rearrangement links TRBV3-1 to TRBJ1-4; the D is unclear. Trimming pared 3 bases from V and 6 bases from J, leaving 8 bases between. The germline V gene encodes CDR1 LGHDT and CDR2 YNNKEL (reference sequence). This CDR3 is 13 amino acids long.

This clonotype was counted ten times or more. V gene TRBV29-1 combines with J gene TRBJ1-1; 10 bases match TRBD1. Germline V gives CDR1 SQVTM, CDR2 ANQGSEA. Germline trimming cut 5 bases from V and 1 base from J; bases unmatched to any gene: 7. CDR3 length equals 15 residues. The CDR3 reads CSVTGTGAKNTEAFF. The CDR3 nucleotides read TGCAGCGTTACCGGGACAGGGGCCAAGAACACTGAAGCTTTCTTT.

The chain is built from TRBV3-1 and TRBJ2-7; D uncertain. Looked up from germline, CDR1 is LGHDT and CDR2 is YNNKEL (reference sequence). Trimming removed 1 base at V and 1 base at J, with 8 bases between. This CDR3 has 14 residues. CDR3 region: CASSQAISSYEQYF. The DNA for the CDR3 is TGTGCCAGCAGCCAAGCTATATCATCCTACGAGCAGTACTTC.

The chain carries TRBV10-3 and TRBJ2-7; the D call may be TRBD1 or TRBD2 (5 bases each). Trimming removed 2 bases at V and 3 bases at J, with 17 bases between. The CDR3 extends over 16 amino acids. The germline CDR1 and CDR2 sequences are ENHRY and SYGVKD. The DNA for the CDR3 is TGTGCCATCAGTGAGCGGCTTACTCGGGGCCACTACGAGCAGTACTTC. It is translated as CAISERLTRGHYEQYF.

The chain is built from TRBV7-2 and TRBJ2-7; 11 bases match TRBD1. Trimming cost V 6 bases and J 4 bases; bases outside gene matches: 14. Germline values: CDR1 SGHTA, CDR2 FQGNSA. The CDR3 runs 17 residues. CDR3 nucleotide sequence: TGTGCCAGCAGTTTCTTGCTCGGGCGGGACAGGGGGTACGAGCAGTACTTC. Its protein product is CASSFLLGRDRGYEQYF.

V usage is TRBV20-1 and J usage is TRBJ1-6; D might be TRBD1 (5 bases). The CDR3 is 16 amino acids. Germline CDR1 and CDR2: DFQATT and SNEGSKA (reference sequence). Trimming removed 0 bases at V and 10 bases at J, with 19 bases between. The CDR3 nucleotides read TGCAGTGCTAGAGATATCCGATCGGGGGAAGTATCACCCCTCCACTTT. It encodes CSARDIRSGEVSPLHF.

This clonotype was observed once. This CDR3 reads CASNLVGEQYF. CDR3 bases: TGCGCCAGCAATTTAGTGGGGGAGCAGTACTTC. The chain combines TRBV10-2 with TRBJ2-7, with no clear D. Trimming pared 7 bases from V and 7 bases from J, leaving 11 bases between. Germline V gene lookup returns CDR1 WSHSY and CDR2 SAAADI. The CDR3 has 11 residues.

J is TRBJ2-7 and V is TRBV6-1; 9 bases align to TRBD1. J was trimmed by 8 bases and V by 8 bases; bases with no gene match: 7. The CDR3 contains 12 residues. Germline-derived CDR1 and CDR2 are MNHNS and SASEGT. CDR3 nucleotide sequence: TGTGCCAGCGCGCGACAGGGGGACAAGCAGTACTTC. It codes for CASARQGDKQYF.

J is TRBJ1-3 and V is TRBV7-9; weak D call: TRBD1 (5 bases). The CDR3 is 16 residues long. V was shortened by 6 bases and J by 2 bases, with 17 bases between the two germline ends. The V gene's germline CDR1 is SEHNR and CDR2 FQNEAQ (reference sequence). The DNA for the CDR3 is TGTGCCAGCAGGCTAGGCTCGGGGGGGGCTGGAAACACCATATATTTT. Translation gives CASRLGSGGAGNTIYF.

This clonotype was counted at least ten times. V is TRBV20-1 and J is TRBJ2-5, with TRBD1 matching over 9 bases. The V gene's germline CDR1 is DFQATT and CDR2 SNEGSKA (reference sequence). Losses at the gene ends were 4 bases for V and 2 bases for J; bases not matched to a gene: 8. The CDR3 runs to 15 residues. CDR3: CSANKGTGRQETQYF. The CDR3 DNA follows: TGCAGTGCTAACAAAGGGACAGGGAGACAAGAGACCCAGTACTTC.

The table lists this clonotype with a few counts. V is TRBV6-1 and J is TRBJ2-7; D gene uncertain. The ends were cut back, 0 bases at V and 2 bases at J, with 14 bases in the middle. The CDR3 is made up of 16 amino acids. The V gene's germline CDR1 is MNHNS and CDR2 SASEGT. Written as DNA, the CDR3 is TGTGCCAGCAGTGAAGCGTGGCAGGTTTCCCCCTACGAGCAGTACTTC. Its translation is CASSEAWQVSPYEQYF.

The chain joins TRBV4-1 to TRBJ2-1; D perhaps matches TRBD2 (6 bases). The CDR3 is 15 residues long. V gave up 0 bases and J gave up 3 bases, with 9 bases separating them. In germline, CDR1 is MGHRA, CDR2 YSYEKL. CDR3 region: CASSQDTGGYNEQFF. The DNA for the CDR3 is TGCGCCAGCAGCCAAGATACCGGGGGCTACAATGAGCAGTTCTTC.

This clonotype was seen ten or more times. The rearrangement joins TRBV27 to TRBJ2-7; D possibly corresponds to TRBD1 (5 bases). Germline CDR1 reads MNHEY; CDR2 reads SMNVEV (reference sequence). Trimming left V 8 bases short and J 2 bases short, with 16 bases between. The CDR3 consists of 14 residues. Here the CDR3 reads CASRKLDSTYEQYF. DNA of the CDR3: TGTGCCAGCCGGAAGTTAGACAGCACCTACGAGCAGTACTTC.

This clonotype has at least ten counts. The V gene is TRBV11-2, the J gene TRBJ2-1; a weak D match, TRBD2 (7 bases). The CDR3 covers 16 residues. V was cut by 4 bases and J by 4 bases, with 17 bases left in between. CDR1 is SGHAT and CDR2 is FQNNGV in the germline V gene. CDR3 in amino acids: CASSSIRGAEYNEQFF. The CDR3 DNA follows: TGTGCCAGCAGCTCCATACGGGGGGCAGAATACAATGAGCAGTTCTTC.

This clonotype was counted many times. The chain links TRBV2 to TRBJ1-1; D remains ambiguous. The CDR3 length is 14 residues. In germline, CDR1 is SNHLY, CDR2 FYNNEI. V dropped 0 bases and J dropped 3 bases, with 8 bases sitting between them. CDR3 amino acids: CASSEASRHTEAFF. DNA of the CDR3: TGTGCCAGCAGTGAAGCCTCCAGGCACACTGAAGCTTTCTTT.

This clonotype was counted ten times or more. This rearrangement joins TRBV2 to TRBJ1-4; a weak D match, TRBD1 (5 bases). The germline CDR1 and CDR2 sequences are SNHLY and FYNNEI. The V gene lost 5 bases and the J gene lost 6 bases, with 22 bases spanning the gap. The CDR3 sequence is 17 residues long. The CDR3 spells CASSRLGPGVIDEKLFF. CDR3 in DNA: TGTGCCAGCAGTCGACTGGGACCGGGGGTAATAGATGAAAAACTGTTTTTT. The full variable domain, in which reference TRBV2 and TRBJ1-4 provide the parts outside the CDR3, is EPEVTQTPSHQVTQMGQEVILRCVPISNHLYFYWYRQILGQKVEFLVSFYNNEISEKSEIFDDQFSVERPDGSNFTLKIRSTKLEDSAMYFCASSRLGPGVIDEKLFFGSGTQLSVL.